This TCR beta chain was sequenced for a study of cytotoxic CD8 clonotypes in ibrutinib-treated CLL. The data were produced by immunoSEQ multiplex PCR, yet TCRdb's version contains in-frame clones alone and is incomplete. This sample carries 50,000 to 60,000 clones, approximately 82% of them seen once, and the ten largest clones take roughly 22%. The TCR comes from a human donor with chronic lymphocytic leukemia. Sequenced material: PBMCs, taken after 24 months of ibrutinib treatment.

In nucleotides, the CDR3 is TGTGCCAGCAGCCTTGACAGGGTTAATGAAAAACTGTTTTTT. Protein: CASSLDRVNEKLFF. The chain combines TRBV27 with TRBJ1-4; 7 bases line up with TRBD1. Germline V gene sequence: CDR1 MNHEY, CDR2 SMNVEV (reference sequence). This CDR3 is built from 14 residues. Germline trimming cut 6 bases from V and 4 bases from J; bases unmatched to any gene: 5.